This TCR beta chain was sequenced during a study of shared clonotypes between healthy human individuals. The assay was carried out at the deep level. Clones were sequenced by immunoSEQ multiplex PCR, and TCRdb holds only the in-frame ones, with some missing. The sample records about 450,000 clones, 70% to 80% being singletons. The CDR3 length is 14 residues. Germline loops: CDR1 SGHVS, CDR2 FNYEAQ. The trim removed 6 bases at V and 5 bases at J, leaving 6 bases unmatched. This sequence originates from a woman aged 40-49 years in good health. Some clones in this sample may be carry-over from other donors' samples. This chain joins TRBV7-6 and TRBJ2-5, with TRBD1 identical over 10 bases. The sequenced sample was PBMCs. In DNA, the CDR3 is TGTGCCAGCAGTTTGACAGGGGGCAGGGAGACCCAGTACTTC. Protein sequence: CASSLTGGRETQYF.